The T cell receptor beta chain described here comes from a study of cytomegalovirus exposure and HLA in healthy donors. About the study: Around four fifths of a few hundred genotyped donors fell in the Caucasian-associated ancestry cluster.

General study findings and limits: A reported reduction in N-insertions relative to the approximately 690-donor mean was seen in an Asian-associated ancestry cluster in a later analysis. Across donors, sequencing depth was assumed by presence/absence analyses to be roughly uniform.

60 Vbeta and 13 Jbeta primers were used in PCR. Clones were read by immunoSEQ multiplex PCR, and TCRdb kept only the in-frame ones, dropping some. The sample has over 150,000 clones; around 77% are singletons. Comments on this clone: No antigen is known for it.

This TCR was sampled from a woman in her 30s in good health and CMV-seronegative. The specimen was PBMCs.

The CDR3 sequence: CASSVGRLGTGELFF. As DNA, the CDR3 is TGTGCCAGCAGCGTAGGGAGGTTGGGTACCGGGGAGCTGTTTTTT. The V and J genes are TRBV7-8 and TRBJ2-2, with a tentative D call TRBD2 (6 bases). Looked up from germline, CDR1 is SGHVS and CDR2 is FQNEAQ. The V gene lost 5 bases and the J gene lost 5 bases, with 15 bases spanning the gap. This CDR3 is 15 amino acids long.